These T cell receptor beta chains were read from a single sample in a study of cytomegalovirus exposure and HLA in healthy donors. Profiled with immunoSEQ multiplex PCR; TCRdb holds only in-frame clones, not every one. This table holds some 76,000 clones. Source material: PBMCs. The receptors come from a boy aged 5-17 years in good health and CMV-seronegative. Both conserved end residues are part of each CDR3. The order of the fields is D gene, J gene, V gene, CDR3 protein, CDR3 DNA. D genes are given only for firm matches.

>TRBD1|TRBJ2-2|TRBV18
CASSLDRVGSGELFF
TGTGCCAGCTCACTCGACAGGGTCGGGTCCGGGGAGCTGTTTTTT
>TRBD1|TRBJ1-1|TRBV5-4
CASSSETGDTEAFF
TGTGCCAGCAGCTCGGAGACAGGGGACACTGAAGCTTTCTTT
>-|TRBJ1-3|TRBV7-9
CASSLKGPGNTIYF
TGTGCCAGCAGCTTAAAGGGGCCCGGAAACACCATATATTTT
>TRBD1|TRBJ1-1|TRBV4-2
CASSQESYRTGVNTEAFF
TGTGCCAGCAGCCAAGAGAGTTACAGGACAGGCGTGAACACTGAAGCTTTCTTT
>-|TRBJ1-1|TRBV29-1
CSVEEGHSEAFF
TGCAGCGTTGAAGAGGGCCACAGTGAAGCTTTCTTT
>-|TRBJ1-2|TRBV18
CASSPQGIYGYTF
TGTGCCAGCTCACCGCAGGGGATATATGGCTACACCTTC
>-|TRBJ1-1|TRBV28
CASRIQGRGEAFF
TGTGCCAGCAGAATACAGGGTCGTGGTGAAGCTTTCTTT
>-|TRBJ2-7|TRBV6-1
CASMTGGGGEQYF
TGTGCCAGCATGACAGGAGGCGGAGGCGAGCAGTACTTC
>TRBD1|TRBJ1-5|TRBV7-9
CASSFGQGVQPQHF
TGTGCCAGCAGCTTTGGACAGGGGGTTCAGCCCCAGCATTTT
>TRBD2|TRBJ2-7|TRBV9
CASSPGLAGGRSVEQYF
TGTGCCAGCAGCCCGGGACTAGCGGGAGGACGGTCTGTGGAGCAGTACTTC
>TRBD2|TRBJ2-1|TRBV5-1
CASNLLAGGPNEQFF
TGCGCCAGCAACCTACTAGCGGGAGGGCCTAATGAGCAGTTCTTC
>TRBD1|TRBJ2-3|TRBV7-9
CASSPIWTGATDTQYF
TGTGCCAGCAGCCCGATATGGACAGGAGCCACAGATACGCAGTATTTT
>-|TRBJ1-1|TRBV6-5
CASRTGNTEAFF
TGTGCCAGCAGGACAGGAAACACTGAAGCTTTCTTT
>TRBD1|TRBJ1-2|TRBV5-1
CASTGTGDGYTF
TGCGCCAGCACTGGGACAGGGGATGGCTACACCTTC
>-|TRBJ1-5|TRBV27
CASSSGMHQPQHF
TGTGCCAGCAGTTCAGGTATGCATCAGCCCCAGCATTTT
>-|TRBJ2-5|TRBV4-3
CAAYLETQYF
TGCGCAGCATATCTAGAGACCCAGTACTTC
>TRBD1|TRBJ1-2|TRBV6-1
CASSWTGENYGYTF
TGTGCCAGCAGTTGGACAGGGGAGAACTATGGCTACACCTTC
>-|TRBJ2-7|TRBV29-1
CSVYRPPYEQYF
TGCAGCGTGTACAGGCCGCCCTACGAGCAGTACTTC